A selection of T cell receptor beta chains follows, all from one sample in a study of T cell responses to AZD1222 COVID-19 vaccine. Measured with immunoSEQ multiplex PCR; TCRdb has only the in-frame clones, and not every one. The repertoire holds about 150,000 clones, with less than 95% as singletons. Specimen: peripheral blood, collected 28 days after the second AZD1222 dose. The receptor source for this set is an adult who received the AZD1222 COVID-19 vaccine. Both conserved end residues are part of each CDR3. D genes are given only for firm matches. Only some rows state a clone size, as once, few, many or a class for expanded clones.

-,TRBJ2-7,TRBV7-2,TRBD1,TGTGCCAGCAGCCCGTCCTCCGGGACAGGGGTGGGCTTGAAGCAGTACTTC,CASSPSSGTGVGLKQYF
-,TRBJ2-7,TRBV5-1,-,TGCGCCAGCAGCTTAGACAGCTACACCTACGAGCAGTACTTC,CASSLDSYTYEQYF
-,TRBJ1-3,TRBV18,TRBD1,TGTGCCAGCTCACCCGGACAGGGCTCGGGAAACACCATATATTTT,CASSPGQGSGNTIYF
-,TRBJ1-5,TRBV21-1,-,TGTGCCAGCAGCGAACGGGACAGGGGAAATCAGCCCCAGCATTTT,CASSERDRGNQPQHF
-,TRBJ2-1,TRBV28,-,TGTGCCAGCAGTTTAGGCTCACAGGGTGCCCACAATGAGCAGTTCTTC,CASSLGSQGAHNEQFF
-,TRBJ2-3,TRBV29-1,-,TGCAGCCATGAAGGGGGTGTGGGGAGGCGGTCCACAGATAATACGCAGTATTTT,CSHEGGVGRRSTDNTQYF
-,TRBJ1-2,TRBV19,-,TGTGCCAGTGCCCCGGCAGGTACCTCTAGCTACGGCTATGGCTACACCTTC,CASAPAGTSSYGYGYTF
-,TRBJ1-4,TRBV18,-,TGTGCCAGCTCACCGACCCCCGGCGGGACGCCTGTTGAAAAACTGTTTTTT,CASSPTPGGTPVEKLFF
-,TRBJ1-5,TRBV2,TRBD1,TGTGCCAGCAGTGAGGGACAGACTTATAGCAATCAGCCCCAGCATTTT,CASSEGQTYSNQPQHF
-,TRBJ2-5,TRBV6-5,TRBD2,TGTGCCAGCAGTTACTCGGGGACTAGCATCGGGACCCAGTACTTC,CASSYSGTSIGTQYF
-,TRBJ1-2,TRBV5-4,TRBD1,TGTGCCAGCAGCCCCGGGACAGGGTACGGCTACACCTTC,CASSPGTGYGYTF
-,TRBJ1-2,TRBV5-4,-,TGTGCCAGCAGCTTAGGATTTGACTATGGCTACACCTTC,CASSLGFDYGYTF
-,TRBJ2-5,TRBV3-1/TRBV3-2,-,TGTGCCAGCAGAGCTCGAGAGACCCAGTACTTC,CASRARETQYF
-,TRBJ1-5,TRBV10-3,-,TGTGCCATCAGTGTCGGGGGTGGCCAGCCCCAGCATTTT,CAISVGGGQPQHF
-,TRBJ2-7,TRBV5-1,TRBD1,TGCGCCAGCAGCCTCGGACAGGACTACGAGCAGTACTTC,CASSLGQDYEQYF
-,TRBJ2-7,TRBV6-2/TRBV6-3,-,TGTGCCAGCAGTTACGGGTCAAACCCTGCGAACTACGAGCAGTACTTC,CASSYGSNPANYEQYF
-,TRBJ2-3,TRBV5-4,-,TGTGCCAGCAGCATCCCGGTAGGGGCTGAGGGTACGCAGTATTTT,CASSIPVGAEGTQYF
-,TRBJ1-5,TRBV6-2/TRBV6-3,TRBD1,TGTGCCAGCAGTACGGGACAGCAAATTGCAAGCAATCAGCCCCAGCATTTT,CASSTGQQIASNQPQHF
once,TRBJ1-6,TRBV27,-,TGTGCCAGCAAGCAGGGTAGGAGCGATAATTCACCCCTCCACTTT,CASKQGRSDNSPLHF
-,TRBJ2-1,TRBV11-2,-,TGTGCCAGCAGCTTAGAATCTAATGAGCAGTTCTTC,CASSLESNEQFF
-,TRBJ2-1,TRBV10-3,-,TGTGCCGTCAGTGGGCAGGGGAGCAATGAGCAGTTCTTC,CAVSGQGSNEQFF
-,TRBJ1-1,TRBV19,-,TGTGCCAGTAGTCCCCGGAGGAGCCTTGAGACTGAAGCTTTCTTT,CASSPRRSLETEAFF
-,TRBJ1-2,TRBV6-2/TRBV6-3,TRBD1,TGTGCCAGCAGTTACTCGAGAGGGGGCGCCAACTATGGCTACACCTTC,CASSYSRGGANYGYTF
-,TRBJ2-3,TRBV5-1,-,TGCGCCAGCAGCTTGGAAGCGGTTTCTACGCAGTATTTT,CASSLEAVSTQYF
-,TRBJ2-3,TRBV4-3,-,TGCGCCAGCAGCCAATCCGGTCCGGGAGGGGGCGCAGATACGCAGTATTTT,CASSQSGPGGGADTQYF
-,TRBJ2-1,TRBV7-6,TRBD1,TGTGCCAGCAGCTACCACCGCGGACAGGGGATGAATGAGCAGTTCTTC,CASSYHRGQGMNEQFF
once,TRBJ2-7,TRBV7-8,TRBD1,TGTGCCAGCAGCAGGACAGGGGTAAGCTCCTACGAGCAGTACTTC,CASSRTGVSSYEQYF
-,TRBJ2-5,TRBV5-4,-,TGTGCCAGCAGCTTGGCACTAGGTCTTACAGGGACCCAGTACTTC,CASSLALGLTGTQYF
-,TRBJ1-2,TRBV7-2,-,TGTGCCAGCAGCTTAGAGGGCAGGCAAAGTGGCTACACCTTC,CASSLEGRQSGYTF
-,TRBJ2-2,TRBV24-1,TRBD1,TGTGCCACCAGCCCGGGACAGGGCCTCACCGGGGAGCTGTTTTTT,CATSPGQGLTGELFF